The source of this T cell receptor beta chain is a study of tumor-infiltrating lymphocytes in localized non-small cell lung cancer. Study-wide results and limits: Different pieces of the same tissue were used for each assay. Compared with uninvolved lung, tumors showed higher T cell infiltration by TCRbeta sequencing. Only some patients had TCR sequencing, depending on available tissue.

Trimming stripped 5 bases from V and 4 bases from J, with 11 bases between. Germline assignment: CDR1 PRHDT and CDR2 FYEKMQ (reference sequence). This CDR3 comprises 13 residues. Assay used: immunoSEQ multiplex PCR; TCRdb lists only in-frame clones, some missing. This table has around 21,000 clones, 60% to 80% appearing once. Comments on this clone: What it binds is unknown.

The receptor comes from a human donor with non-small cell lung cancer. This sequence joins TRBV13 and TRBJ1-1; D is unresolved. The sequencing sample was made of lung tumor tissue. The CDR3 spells CASSIGEPTEAFF. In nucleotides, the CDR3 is TGTGCCAGCAGCATCGGGGAGCCCACTGAAGCTTTCTTT.